Shown below are 30 T cell receptor beta chains from a single sample sequenced in a study of neoadjuvant anti-PD-1 for oral cavity cancer. The time point was: after neoadjuvant nivolumab, at surgical resection. TCRdb's table, derived via immunoSEQ multiplex PCR, lists solely in-frame clones and lacks some. This table has about 9,800 clones, roughly two thirds appearing once. The material was PBMCs, obtained after nivolumab (anti-PD-1) treatment. All receptors come from a person aged 35 to 85 with oral cavity squamous cell carcinoma.

The CDR3 loop reads CASSHRPYKFLSDQPQHF. Here the CDR3 DNA reads TGTGCCAGCAGCCATCGACCCTACAAATTCCTGAGTGATCAGCCCCAGCATTTT. The chain links TRBV28 to TRBJ1-5; D is unclear. The CDR3 has 18 residues. Trimming shortened V by 6 bases and J by 5 bases, and 26 bases separated the two germline ends. Germline V CDR1 and CDR2: MDHEN, SYDVKM. Supplemented by reference TRBV28 and TRBJ1-5, the full variable domain reads DVKVTQSSRYLVKRTGEKVFLECVQDMDHENMFWYRQDPGLGLRLIYFSYDVKMKEKGDIPEGYSVSREKKERFSLILESASTNQTSMYLCASSHRPYKFLSDQPQHFGDGTRLSIL.

The chain uses TRBV11-2 and TRBJ2-1; D gene uncertain. The V end lost 1 base, the J end lost 6 bases, and 10 bases lay between the germline ends. The CDR3 totals 14 residues. CDR1 and CDR2 from the germline V gene are SGHAT and FQNNGV. The CDR3 DNA reads as TGTGCCAGCAGCTTAGCGGCCCGTCTCAATGAGCAGTTCTTC. It specifies CASSLAARLNEQFF.

The rearrangement links TRBV5-1 to TRBJ1-2; TRBD1 might be the D (5 bases). From germline, CDR1 is SGHRS and CDR2 YFSETQ. Between the trimmed V and J ends, which lost 4 bases and 5 bases, there was a span of 15 bases. There are 14 residues in the CDR3. The CDR3 DNA reads TGCGCCAGCAGCAACTCCGGGACCGAGTATGGCTACACCTTC. Protein: CASSNSGTEYGYTF.

The sample holds a few counts of this clone. This chain joins TRBV6-5 and TRBJ2-2, with D unresolved. The CDR3 is 13 residues long. Trimming cost V 8 bases and J 1 base, with 8 bases left between them. Germline CDR1 MNHEY, CDR2 SVGAGI. This CDR3 reads CASSWGNTGELFF. The CDR3 DNA sequence: TGTGCCAGCTCATGGGGGAACACCGGGGAGCTGTTTTTT.

This clone was detected a few times. The V call is TRBV2, the J call TRBJ1-1; D not certain. Trimming took off 9 bases at V and 0 bases at J, with 8 bases between the two ends. Germline V lookup: CDR1 SNHLY, CDR2 FYNNEI. The CDR3 sequence is 12 residues long. CDR3 amino acids: CARRRLNTEAFF. CDR3 sequence (DNA): TGTGCCAGAAGACGGTTGAACACTGAAGCTTTCTTT.

This clone was counted only a few times. The chain is built from TRBV2 and TRBJ1-1, with a weak D call TRBD1 (5 bases). V dropped 3 bases and J dropped 5 bases, with 16 bases sitting between them. This CDR3 spans 15 amino acids. Per the germline V gene, CDR1 is SNHLY and CDR2 is FYNNEI. The CDR3 nucleotides read TGTGCCAGCAGTGAGTTGGAACAGGAGAGGACTGAAGCTTTCTTT. This sequence encodes CASSELEQERTEAFF.

This chain uses TRBV27 with TRBJ2-2; TRBD1 matches at 7 bases. This CDR3 comprises 17 residues. Germline loops: CDR1 MNHEY, CDR2 SMNVEV (reference sequence). The V gene end was trimmed by 0 bases and the J gene end by 0 bases; junction bases not matched to a gene: 4. This CDR3 reads CASSLSRGRANTGELFF. The CDR3 nucleotides read TGTGCCAGCAGTTTATCAAGGGGGCGTGCGAACACCGGGGAGCTGTTTTTT.

This chain uses TRBV11-2 with TRBJ2-2; tentative D call: TRBD2 (5 bases). Germline CDR1 is SGHAT and CDR2 is FQNNGV. The CDR3 spans 12 residues. V was pared by 2 bases and J by 7 bases, with 5 bases between. CDR3 sequence (DNA): TGTGCCAGCAGCTTAACTAGCGGGGAGCTGTTTTTT. Protein product: CASSLTSGELFF.

This clone occurred a few times. This chain connects TRBV28 to TRBJ2-1; TRBD2 aligns across 7 bases. This CDR3 region has 14 residues. V was pared by 6 bases and J by 4 bases, with 6 bases of the junction left unmatched. Germline V CDR1 and CDR2: MDHEN, SYDVKM. The DNA for the CDR3 is TGTGCCAGCAGCGAGGCGGGAGTATACAATGAGCAGTTCTTC. As protein: CASSEAGVYNEQFF.

V and J are TRBV5-4 and TRBJ2-3; D gene unclear. Per the germline V gene, CDR1 is SGHNT and CDR2 is YYREEE (reference sequence). V was trimmed by 1 base and J by 5 bases, leaving 8 bases between them. This CDR3 is built from 13 residues. The CDR3: CASSLIPGDTQYF. CDR3 coding DNA: TGTGCCAGCAGCTTGATCCCGGGAGATACGCAGTATTTT.

This clone was counted between two and nine times. This chain joins TRBV5-1 and TRBJ1-5; TRBD1 agrees at 8 bases. The CDR3 extends over 16 amino acids. Germline trimming cut 4 bases from V and 7 bases from J; bases unmatched to any gene: 13. Germline V CDR1 and CDR2: SGHRS, YFSETQ. The CDR3 spells CASSLQGAGVGQPQHF. The CDR3 region has the DNA TGCGCCAGCAGCCTGCAGGGGGCAGGGGTCGGACAGCCCCAGCATTTT.

The chain employs TRBV5-1 and TRBJ2-1; 14 bases match TRBD2. Looked up from germline, CDR1 is SGHRS and CDR2 is YFSETQ. V shed 4 bases, J shed 2 bases, and the junction held 2 bases outside the gene matches. The CDR3 is 16 residues long. This chain's CDR3 is CASSLTSGGAYNEQFF. CDR3 DNA sequence: TGCGCCAGCAGCCTGACTAGCGGGGGGGCCTACAATGAGCAGTTCTTC.

The chain joins TRBV14 to TRBJ1-6; D not resolved. This CDR3 has 13 residues. V lost 4 bases and J 6 bases, leaving 7 bases between the germline ends. Per germline, CDR1 SGHDN and CDR2 FVKESK. The CDR3 is CASSPAPNSPLHF. The CDR3 nucleotides are TGTGCCAGCAGCCCCGCCCCTAATTCACCCCTCCACTTT.

The chain uses TRBV7-9 and TRBJ1-2, with D possibly being TRBD1 (5 bases). Between the trimmed V and J ends, which lost 3 bases and 5 bases, there was a span of 10 bases. Per germline, CDR1 SEHNR and CDR2 FQNEAQ (reference sequence). The CDR3 consists of 13 residues. The CDR3 protein is CASSFGREYGYTF. The CDR3 nucleotides are TGTGCCAGCAGCTTTGGCAGGGAGTATGGCTACACCTTC.

This chain uses TRBV18 with TRBJ1-6, with TRBD1 identical over 8 bases. This CDR3 has 13 residues. CDR1 is KGHSH and CDR2 is LQKENI in the germline V gene. Germline trimming cut 7 bases from V and 6 bases from J; bases unmatched to any gene: 2. Here the CDR3 reads CASYDRGNSPLHF. CDR3 DNA: TGTGCCAGCTACGACAGGGGTAATTCACCCCTCCACTTT. Looking up the rest from reference TRBV18 and TRBJ1-6 gives the full variable domain: NAGVMQNPRHLVRRRGQEARLRCSPMKGHSHVYWYRQLPEEGLKFMVYLQKENIIDESGMPKERFSAEFPKEGPSILRIQQVVRGDSAAYFCASYDRGNSPLHFGNGTRLTVT.

This clone was recorded a few times. The V and J genes are TRBV4-1 and TRBJ2-1; TRBD2 agrees at 12 bases. Losses at the gene ends were 4 bases for V and 4 bases for J; bases not matched to a gene: 14. CDR1 is MGHRA and CDR2 is YSYEKL in the germline V gene. The CDR3 is made up of 19 amino acids. The CDR3 coding sequence is TGCGCCAGCAGCCCGAGGCGGCTAGCGGGAGGGCCTAGGTACAATGAGCAGTTCTTC. Translation gives CASSPRRLAGGPRYNEQFF.

This sequence joins TRBV19 and TRBJ2-7; 13 nucleotides agree with TRBD2. The CDR3 totals 19 residues. The V gene end was trimmed by 1 base and the J gene end by 0 bases; junction bases not matched to a gene: 9. From germline, CDR1 is LNHDA and CDR2 SQIVND (reference sequence). CDR3 sequence: CASSIAGTSGTRLSYEQYF. CDR3 nucleotide sequence: TGTGCCAGTAGTATAGCCGGGACTAGCGGGACCCGCCTCTCCTACGAGCAGTACTTC.

CDR3 nucleotides: TGTGCCAGCAGCCCAACCGGGACCCTGGCCACTGAAGCTTTCTTT. This sequence encodes CASSPTGTLATEAFF. J is TRBJ1-1 and V is TRBV11-2; tentatively, D is TRBD1 (5 bases). This CDR3 has 15 residues. The ends were cut back, 5 bases at V and 4 bases at J, with 17 bases in the middle. The germline V gene has CDR1 SGHAT and CDR2 FQNNGV.

J is TRBJ2-7 and V is TRBV6-1; D is ambiguous. Germline assignment: CDR1 MNHNS and CDR2 SASEGT. The V end was cut by 5 bases, the J end by 3 bases, with 11 bases between. This CDR3 spans 13 amino acids. CDR3 sequence reads: CASSYSVLYEQYF. The CDR3 DNA follows: TGTGCCAGCAGTTATTCCGTTCTCTACGAGCAGTACTTC.

This clone was observed a handful of times. This sequence joins TRBV19 and TRBJ1-2; tentatively, D is TRBD1 (5 bases). Germline CDR1 and CDR2: LNHDA and SQIVND (reference sequence). The CDR3 spans 13 residues. With 3 bases removed from V and 8 bases from J, the gap between germline ends came to 13 bases. Here the CDR3 reads CASSIRDSLGYTF. CDR3 nucleotides: TGTGCCAGTAGTATCCGGGACTCCTTGGGCTACACCTTC. Combining the CDR3 with reference TRBV19 and TRBJ1-2 gives the whole variable domain DGGITQSPKYLFRKEGQNVTLSCEQNLNHDAMYWYRQDPGQGLRLIYYSQIVNDFQKGDIAEGYSVSREKKESFPLTVTSAQKNPTAFYLCASSIRDSLGYTFGSGTRLTVV.

This chain connects TRBV6-1 to TRBJ1-5; TRBD1 matches at 7 bases. Germline CDR1 MNHNS, CDR2 SASEGT. V shed 4 bases, J shed 7 bases, and the junction held 13 bases outside the gene matches. This CDR3 has 16 residues. CDR3 bases: TGTGCCAGCAGTGTTAGACAGGGAGTGGGAGGGCAGCCCCAGCATTTT. This translates into CASSVRQGVGGQPQHF.

This chain links TRBV4-1 with TRBJ2-2, with D possibly being TRBD1 or TRBD2 (5 bases each). The CDR3 spans 15 residues. Germline values: CDR1 MGHRA, CDR2 YSYEKL. The ends were cut back, 3 bases at V and 5 bases at J, with 13 bases in the middle. The CDR3 reads CASSQVRDGTGELFF. The CDR3 DNA reads as TGCGCCAGCAGCCAGGTTCGGGACGGGACCGGGGAGCTGTTTTTT.

The chain is built from TRBV20-1 and TRBJ2-7, with D uncertain. The CDR3 loop spans 10 amino acids. The germline gives CDR1 DFQATT, CDR2 SNEGSKA (reference sequence). Trimming shortened V by 4 bases and J by 5 bases, and 6 bases separated the two germline ends. The chain's CDR3 is CSAIRNEQYF. CDR3 nucleotide sequence: TGCAGTGCTATCCGGAACGAGCAGTACTTC.

CDR3 nucleotides: TGTGCCAGCAGCTTACAGATTAACACTGAAGCTTTCTTT. Residues: CASSLQINTEAFF. The chain links TRBV7-9 to TRBJ1-1; D not certain. V lost 2 bases, J lost 2 bases, and 6 bases lay in between. The CDR3 loop spans 13 amino acids. Germline V gene sequence: CDR1 SEHNR, CDR2 FQNEAQ (reference sequence).

The chain couples TRBV4-1 to TRBJ2-7, with 8 bases fitting TRBD2. V gave up 1 base and J gave up 2 bases; unmatched junction bases: 16. Germline assignment: CDR1 MGHRA and CDR2 YSYEKL. The CDR3 consists of 19 residues. The DNA for the CDR3 is TGCGCCAGCAGCCAAGTCGGGGGGCGCCGGCGGGAGGCTACCTACGAGCAGTACTTC. Its protein is CASSQVGGRRREATYEQYF.

The sample holds a few counts of this clone. This chain connects TRBV28 to TRBJ1-3; D remains ambiguous. CDR3 length: 12 amino acids. V was clipped by 3 bases and J by 4 bases, with 4 bases between them. Germline V gives CDR1 MDHEN, CDR2 SYDVKM. The CDR3 bases are TGTGCCAGCAGTTTTAGGGGAAACACCATATATTTT. Translation: CASSFRGNTIYF.

The J gene is TRBJ2-2, the V gene TRBV10-1; possible D gene TRBD1, 6 bases. Deletions cut 4 bases from V and 4 bases from J, with 10 bases between. In germline, CDR1 is WNHNN, CDR2 SYGVQD (reference sequence). This CDR3 comprises 14 residues. As DNA, the CDR3 is TGCGCCAGCAGTGCGGCAGGGGTCACCGGGGAGCTGTTTTTT. Encoded protein: CASSAAGVTGELFF.

V and J are TRBV30 and TRBJ2-1; D unresolved. V lost 0 bases, J lost 3 bases, and 9 bases lay in between. Germline lookup yields CDR1 GTSNPN and CDR2 SVGIG (reference sequence). The CDR3 contains 14 residues. The DNA of the CDR3 is TGTGCCTGGAGTGTCCAGCCCTTCTACAATGAGCAGTTCTTC. Protein sequence: CAWSVQPFYNEQFF.

The V and J genes are TRBV28 and TRBJ2-3; 9 bases are a match to TRBD2. Germline V CDR1 and CDR2: MDHEN, SYDVKM. Trimming took 3 bases from V and 6 from J; bases not matched to a gene: 7. The CDR3 loop spans 15 amino acids. The CDR3 loop is CASSFSGSLGDTQYF. CDR3 nucleotide sequence: TGTGCCAGCAGTTTTAGCGGGAGTTTGGGGGATACGCAGTATTTT.

The chain is built from TRBV7-9 and TRBJ1-3; 7 bases are shared with TRBD1. Germline values: CDR1 SEHNR, CDR2 FQNEAQ (reference sequence). The J segment lost 0 bases and the V segment lost 5 bases, leaving 4 bases of the junction unmatched. The CDR3 runs to 15 residues. CDR3 DNA sequence: TGTGCCAGCAGCCGACAGGGAGTCTCTGGAAACACCATATATTTT. Translated, it gives CASSRQGVSGNTIYF.